The 16 T cell receptor beta chains reported below all come from one sample, sequenced in a study of OX40 agonist ivuxolimab in advanced cancers. Some clones are missing from TCRdb's copy, which holds only in-frame ones; the method was immunoSEQ multiplex PCR. Seen here are roughly 60,000 clones, around 84% observed once, and the top ten hold about 4.2%. Sequencing used CD4+ or CD8+ T cells sorted from blood, obtained in a trial of the OX40 agonist ivuxolimab. These receptors all stem from an adult with an advanced solid tumor such as melanoma, head and neck, liver or kidney cancer.

V is TRBV5-4 and J is TRBJ1-4; TRBD1 matches 9 bases. This CDR3 spans 15 amino acids. Germline CDR1 reads SGHNT; CDR2 reads YYREEE (reference sequence). V lost 5 bases and J lost 5; bases outside the gene matches: 7. The CDR3 nucleotides are TGTGCCAGCAGACAACCGGGACAGGGAAATGAAAAACTGTTTTTT. It codes for CASRQPGQGNEKLFF.

The chain has TRBV19 and TRBJ1-5; a possible D gene is TRBD1 (5 bases). From germline, CDR1 is LNHDA and CDR2 SQIVND (reference sequence). Trimming took off 5 bases at V and 0 bases at J, with 11 bases between the two ends. This CDR3 region has 15 residues. CDR3 sequence (DNA): TGTGCCAGTAGTCCCGCAGGGTATAGCAATCAGCCCCAGCATTTT. Translation gives CASSPAGYSNQPQHF.

The rearrangement joins TRBV2 to TRBJ2-6, with no clear D. Germline loops: CDR1 SNHLY, CDR2 FYNNEI. This CDR3 is 15 amino acids long. The CDR3 nucleotides are TGTGTTGGAAGGCGGATCCGCTCTGGGGCCAACGTCCTGACTTTC. Translation gives CVGRRIRSGANVLTF.

J is TRBJ1-1 and V is TRBV19; 9 bases align to TRBD1. Germline assignment: CDR1 LNHDA and CDR2 SQIVND (reference sequence). The V gene end was trimmed by 5 bases and the J gene end by 5 bases; junction bases not matched to a gene: 9. The CDR3 contains 15 residues. CDR3 DNA: TGTGCCAGTAGTTCAACCGGGACAGGGAAGACTGAAGCTTTCTTT. Its protein product is CASSSTGTGKTEAFF. The full variable domain, in which reference TRBV19 and TRBJ1-1 provide the parts outside the CDR3, is DGGITQSPKYLFRKEGQNVTLSCEQNLNHDAMYWYRQDPGQGLRLIYYSQIVNDFQKGDIAEGYSVSREKKESFPLTVTSAQKNPTAFYLCASSSTGTGKTEAFFGQGTRLTVV.

This clone was counted only a few times. V and J are TRBV29-1 and TRBJ2-3, with 10 bases aligning to TRBD2. Germline CDR1 is SQVTM and CDR2 is ANQGSEA. V was clipped by 5 bases and J by 1 base; unmatched bases: 3. The CDR3 contains 14 residues. The CDR3 DNA reads TGCAGCGTTAAGCGGGAGGGTCGCACAGATACGCAGTATTTT. This translates into CSVKREGRTDTQYF.

The V call is TRBV7-9, the J call TRBJ2-1, with 8 bases that match TRBD2. The ends lost 5 bases at V and 12 bases at J; junction bases unmatched: 15. Germline CDR1 reads SEHNR; CDR2 reads FQNEAQ (reference sequence). The CDR3 spans 15 residues. CDR3 sequence: CASSPGKAGVWGQFF. Written as DNA, the CDR3 is TGTGCCAGCAGCCCCGGAAAAGCGGGGGTCTGGGGGCAGTTCTTC.

In its sample, this clone was seen once. The chain recombines TRBV28 with TRBJ1-5; D ambiguous. This CDR3 has 14 residues. CDR1 is MDHEN, CDR2 SYDVKM, per germline. V was clipped by 3 bases and J by 0 bases, with 6 bases between them. The DNA of the CDR3 is TGTGCCAGCAGTTTTGTCTCTAGCAATCAGCCCCAGCATTTT. Translating gives CASSFVSSNQPQHF.

J is TRBJ2-2 and V is TRBV11-2, with 9 bases aligning to TRBD2. This CDR3 spans 15 amino acids. The V gene's germline CDR1 is SGHAT and CDR2 FQNNGV. V dropped 5 bases and J dropped 7; count of bases not matched to a gene: 8. For the CDR3, the DNA is TGTGCCAGCAGCCTAAGGGGACTAGCCGGCGGGGAGCTGTTTTTT. As protein: CASSLRGLAGGELFF.

The J gene is TRBJ2-7, the V gene TRBV28; possible D gene TRBD1, 6 bases. V lost 10 bases and J 0 bases, leaving 16 bases between the germline ends. CDR3 length equals 14 residues. Germline CDR1 MDHEN, CDR2 SYDVKM. The CDR3 DNA reads TGTGCCACCCTAGGGACACTTCCCTCCTACGAGCAGTACTTC. Encoded protein: CATLGTLPSYEQYF.

The chain carries TRBV7-3 and TRBJ2-1; 8 nucleotides align to TRBD2. J was trimmed by 3 bases and V by 2 bases; bases with no gene match: 0. CDR3 length: 14 residues. The germline gives CDR1 SGHTA, CDR2 FQGTGA. The CDR3: CASSLAGGYNEQFF. CDR3 nucleotide sequence: TGTGCCAGCAGCTTAGCGGGAGGCTACAATGAGCAGTTCTTC.

The chain combines TRBV4-1 with TRBJ1-4; D is undetermined. The CDR3 runs to 16 residues. The V gene lost 2 bases and the J gene lost 5 bases, with 15 bases spanning the gap. Germline assignment: CDR1 MGHRA and CDR2 YSYEKL. CDR3 DNA sequence: TGCGCCAGCAGCCAACGGAGTCGGGGTCAAAATGAAAAACTGTTTTTT. Its translation is CASSQRSRGQNEKLFF.

CDR3 protein: CASSRGDSYEQYF. The CDR3 DNA reads as TGTGCCAGTAGTCGGGGGGACTCCTACGAGCAGTACTTC. This chain joins TRBV19 and TRBJ2-7; 7 bases fit TRBD2. V lost 5 bases to trimming and J lost 0 bases; unmatched junction nucleotides: 1. This CDR3 contains 13 residues. Looked up from germline, CDR1 is LNHDA and CDR2 is SQIVND (reference sequence).

This clone has more than one count but fewer than ten. Other DNA sequences within the sample encode an identical CDR3. J is TRBJ1-3 and V is TRBV9; D ambiguous. V lost 2 bases, J lost 0 bases, and 9 bases lay in between. This CDR3 is built from 15 residues. CDR1 SGDLS and CDR2 YYNGEE come from the germline V gene. The CDR3, as DNA: TGTGCCAGCAGCGTCGGTACCTCCTCTGGAAACACCATATATTTT. It codes for CASSVGTSSGNTIYF.

This chain joins TRBV6-5 and TRBJ1-1; perhaps TRBD1 as D (5 bases). The CDR3 has 13 amino acids. Germline CDR1 reads MNHEY; CDR2 reads SVGAGI. Trimming removed 6 bases from V and 4 bases from J, with 12 bases in between. CDR3 sequence: CASSRPGGTEAFF. CDR3 sequence (DNA): TGTGCCAGCAGCCGACCCGGGGGCACTGAAGCTTTCTTT.

This clone was counted only a few times. This chain connects TRBV19 to TRBJ2-6; the match to TRBD1 covers 8 bases. The length of the CDR3 is 19 residues. Trimming at V came to 7 bases and at J to 1 base, leaving 15 bases not matched to a gene. CDR1 is LNHDA, CDR2 SQIVND, per germline (reference sequence). The CDR3 sequence is CASNDPSRDRFSGANVLTF. The DNA for the CDR3 is TGTGCCAGTAACGACCCCTCCCGGGACAGGTTTTCTGGGGCCAACGTCCTGACTTTC.

The chain uses TRBV18 and TRBJ2-2; D may be TRBD1 or TRBD2 (5 bases each). Per germline, CDR1 KGHSH and CDR2 LQKENI. V gave up 4 bases and J gave up 9 bases, with 18 bases separating them. The CDR3 sequence is 15 residues long. CDR3 in DNA: TGTGCCAGCTCACGCCGGGGCGCAGACAACAGGGAGCTGTTTTTT. Translated: CASSRRGADNRELFF.